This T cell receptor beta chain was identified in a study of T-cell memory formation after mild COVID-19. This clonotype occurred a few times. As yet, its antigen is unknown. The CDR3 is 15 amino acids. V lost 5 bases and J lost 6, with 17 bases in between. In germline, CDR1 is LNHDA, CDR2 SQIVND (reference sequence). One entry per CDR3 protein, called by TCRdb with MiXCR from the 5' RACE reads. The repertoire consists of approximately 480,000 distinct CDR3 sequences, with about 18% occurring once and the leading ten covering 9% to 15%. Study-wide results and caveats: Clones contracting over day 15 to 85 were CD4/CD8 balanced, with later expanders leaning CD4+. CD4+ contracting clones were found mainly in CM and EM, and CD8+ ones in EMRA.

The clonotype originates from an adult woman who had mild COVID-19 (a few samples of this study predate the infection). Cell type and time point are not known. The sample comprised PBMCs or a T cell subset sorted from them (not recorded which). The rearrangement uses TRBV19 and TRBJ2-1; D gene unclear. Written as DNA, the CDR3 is TGTGCCAGTAGTTTAGTGGGATTGCGTTCCAATGAGCAGTTCTTC. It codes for CASSLVGLRSNEQFF.